The rows below give T cell receptor beta chains drawn from one sample of a study of T-cell reconstitution after alpha-beta-depleted transplantation in children. TCRdb analysed the PCR reads with MiXCR anew, one entry per CDR3 protein. The sample has under 850,000 distinct CDR3 sequences; around 14% are singletons. The material was PBMCs, obtained before TCRalphabeta/CD19-depleted stem cell transplant. The receptor set was obtained from a girl aged 2 to 9 with congenital amegakaryocytic thrombocytopenia, due to receive a stem cell transplant. Both conserved end residues are part of each CDR3. The D gene is left open where the match is weak. Clone size is stated in some rows and not others, as once, few, many or a class when expanded.

>many|TRBV5-1|NA|TRBJ1-1
CASGRRTMNTEAFF
TGCGCCAGCGGCCGACGGACCATGAACACTGAAGCTTTCTTT
>few|TRBV5-1|TRBD1|TRBJ2-1
CASSMGQGGDEQFF
TGCGCCAGCAGCATGGGACAGGGGGGAGATGAGCAGTTCTTC
>NA|TRBV20-1|NA|TRBJ2-1
CSASNGIGNEQFF
TGCAGTGCTAGTAACGGTATCGGAAATGAGCAGTTCTTC
>many|TRBV4-1|NA|TRBJ2-2
CASSLRSLATNTGELFF
TGCGCCAGCAGCCTGCGATCACTAGCTACGAACACCGGGGAGCTGTTTTTT
>NA|TRBV20-1|NA|TRBJ2-7
CSARELAFHYEQYF
TGCAGTGCTAGAGAGTTAGCTTTTCACTACGAGCAGTACTTC
>many|TRBV12-3/TRBV12-4|NA|TRBJ1-1
CASCPMTLGCPEAFF
TGTGCCAGCTGCCCCATGACACTCGGTTGCCCTGAAGCTTTCTTT
>many|TRBV7-9|NA|TRBJ2-1
CASSLIEQFF
TGTGCCAGCAGCTTGATTGAGCAGTTCTTC
>many|TRBV10-3|NA|TRBJ1-4
CAISEEPGQLFF
TGTGCCATCAGTGAGGAGCCAGGGCAACTGTTTTTT
>few|TRBV14|NA|TRBJ1-6
CASSQDLLYNSPLHF
TGTGCCAGCAGCCAAGATCTTCTCTATAATTCACCCCTCCACTTT
>NA|TRBV14|NA|TRBJ2-1
CASSPGPQFYNEQFF
TGTGCCAGCAGCCCGGGACCCCAATTTTACAATGAGCAGTTCTTC
>many|TRBV2|NA|TRBJ2-2
CASSDNAGELFF
TGTGCCAGCAGTGATAATGCCGGGGAGCTGTTTTTT
>NA|TRBV5-1|NA|TRBJ2-3
CASSLGISSLGPDTQYF
TGCGCCAGCAGCTTGGGCATAAGTAGCCTCGGCCCTGATACGCAGTATTTT
>many|TRBV7-2|NA|TRBJ1-2
CASSFRPGNYGYTF
TGTGCCAGCAGCTTCCGTCCGGGGAACTATGGCTACACCTTC
>many|TRBV20-1|NA|TRBJ2-7
CSARGRYYEQYF
TGCAGTGCTAGAGGGAGATATTACGAGCAGTACTTC
>many|TRBV20-1|TRBD1|TRBJ1-1
CSARFWGQGTTNTEAFF
TGCAGTGCTCGTTTTTGGGGACAGGGGACAACGAACACTGAAGCTTTCTTT
>few|TRBV20-1|TRBD1|TRBJ2-2
CSAGDRGNTGELFF
TGCAGTGCGGGGGACAGGGGGAACACCGGGGAGCTGTTTTTT
>few|TRBV18|NA|TRBJ1-4
CASSPPGGEGEKLFF
TGTGCCAGCTCTCCGCCCGGGGGGGAAGGCGAAAAACTGTTTTTT
>NA|TRBV15|NA|TRBJ1-2
CATSRDDRQGRLYGYTF
TGTGCCACCAGCAGAGATGACCGACAAGGACGGCTCTATGGCTACACCTTC
>many|TRBV29-1|NA|TRBJ2-7
CSVEDEGSYEQYF
TGCAGCGTTGAAGATGAGGGATCCTACGAGCAGTACTTC
>NA|TRBV11-2|NA|TRBJ1-3
CASSPRLSGNTIYF
TGTGCCAGCAGCCCCCGACTCTCTGGAAACACCATATATTTT
>few|TRBV29-1|NA|TRBJ2-3
CSLSGSEVGDTQYF
TGCTCCCTTTCGGGATCGGAGGTCGGAGATACGCAGTATTTT
>few|TRBV20-1|TRBD1|TRBJ1-1
CSASQGAAFF
TGCAGTGCTAGCCAGGGGGCCGCTTTCTTT
>NA|TRBV11-2|TRBD2|TRBJ2-1
CASSSSGRAGNEQFF
TGTGCCAGCAGCTCCAGCGGGAGGGCAGGCAATGAGCAGTTCTTC
>NA|TRBV24-1|NA|TRBJ2-1
CATSDKRLGIEQFF
TGTGCCACCAGTGATAAGAGACTAGGGATTGAGCAGTTCTTC
>many|TRBV4-1|NA|TRBJ1-1
CASSPGGISTEAFF
TGCGCCAGCAGCCCTGGGGGGATATCTACTGAAGCTTTCTTT
>NA|TRBV20-1|TRBD2|TRBJ2-3
CSAGGGLAGTLTDTQYF
TGCAGTGCCGGAGGAGGACTAGCGGGAACACTCACAGATACGCAGTATTTT
>few|TRBV6-1|NA|TRBJ1-3
CASSGGFSGNTIYF
TGTGCCAGCAGTGGGGGCTTCTCTGGAAACACCATATATTTT
>many|TRBV28|NA|TRBJ2-4
CASSSPGGTRGGYIQYF
TGTGCCAGCAGTTCGCCTGGCGGGACGCGTGGGGGGTACATTCAGTACTTC
>many|TRBV11-2|NA|TRBJ2-3
CASSWTKPDTQYF
TGTGCCAGCAGCTGGACCAAACCAGATACGCAGTATTTT
>few|TRBV20-1|TRBD2|TRBJ2-1
CSVPGLPSSSYNEQFF
TGCAGTGTCCCGGGACTACCTTCTTCCTCCTACAATGAGCAGTTCTTC
>many|TRBV12-3/TRBV12-4|NA|TRBJ1-2
CASSLSDRNYGYTF
TGTGCCAGCAGTTTATCCGACAGGAACTATGGCTACACCTTC
>NA|TRBV7-9|NA|TRBJ1-6
CASSLGWTLGSPLHF
TGTGCCAGCAGCTTAGGATGGACTTTGGGATCACCCCTCCACTTT
>many|TRBV15|NA|TRBJ2-7
CATSRDFDEQYF
TGTGCCACCAGCAGAGATTTTGACGAGCAGTACTTC
>many|TRBV12-3/TRBV12-4|NA|TRBJ1-5
CASARPNQPQHF
TGTGCCAGCGCGAGGCCTAATCAGCCCCAGCATTTT
>NA|TRBV7-2|NA|TRBJ2-7
CASSFWLAYEQYF
TGTGCCAGCAGCTTTTGGCTAGCCTACGAGCAGTACTTC
>many|TRBV18|TRBD1|TRBJ2-7
CASSPSGQGSEQYF
TGTGCCAGCTCACCATCCGGACAGGGTAGCGAGCAGTACTTC
>NA|TRBV4-1|NA|TRBJ2-2
CASSRKAGQTPNTGELFF
TGCGCCAGCAGCCGAAAGGCGGGACAGACCCCGAACACCGGGGAGCTGTTTTTT
>many|TRBV20-1|TRBD2|TRBJ2-7
CSASGLAGDEQYF
TGCAGTGCTAGTGGACTAGCGGGAGACGAGCAGTACTTC
>many|TRBV20-1|NA|TRBJ2-7
CSATLPGEQYF
TGCAGTGCAACACTCCCGGGGGAGCAGTACTTC
>many|TRBV29-1|NA|TRBJ2-5
CSYLPLDQETQYF
TGCAGCTACCTTCCTCTGGACCAAGAGACCCAGTACTTC
>NA|TRBV4-2|TRBD1|TRBJ2-3
CASSLPPGQGSYTQYF
TGTGCCAGTAGTTTACCTCCGGGACAGGGGTCATATACGCAGTATTTT
>few|TRBV28|NA|TRBJ1-4
CASGLGATNEKLFF
TGTGCCAGCGGGCTGGGGGCAACTAATGAAAAACTGTTTTTT
>few|TRBV12-3/TRBV12-4|NA|TRBJ2-5
CASTAGYQETQYF
TGTGCCAGCACCGCCGGGTACCAAGAGACCCAGTACTTC
>NA|TRBV9|NA|TRBJ2-1
CASSARGETYNEQFF
TGTGCCAGCAGCGCCAGGGGGGAAACCTACAATGAGCAGTTCTTC
>NA|TRBV4-1|NA|TRBJ1-5
CASSLNGEGQPQHF
TGCGCCAGCAGCCTCAACGGGGAGGGTCAGCCCCAGCATTTT